This T cell receptor beta chain originates from a study of blood T cell repertoires in COVID-19. Study-wide context: Some COVID-19 samples were acute and others convalescent; all came from the United States, Italy and Spain.

Original handling: Estimation of nucleated cell counts relied on the amplification of reference gene primers. Using immunoSEQ multiplex PCR, the repertoire was profiled, and TCRdb retains in-frame clones only, with some absent. That table is the source of V, J and clone size, and D and trimming were worked out from the DNA. The sample consists of about 440,000 clones, approximately 88% of them appearing once. Germline loops: CDR1 SGHRS, CDR2 YFSETQ. V trimming: 3 bases; J trimming: 1 base; junction bases outside the gene matches: 6. The length of the CDR3 is 16 residues. The sequencing input was peripheral blood. The sequence derives from a woman in her forties or fifties with COVID-19, enrolled during active disease. V and J are TRBV5-1 and TRBJ1-1, with 10 bases identical to TRBD1. This chain's CDR3 is CASSSGTGAQNTEAFF. CDR3 sequence (DNA): TGCGCCAGCAGCTCCGGGACAGGGGCCCAGAACACTGAAGCTTTCTTT.